The clone carrying this T cell receptor (beta chain) has at least ten counts. Its cognate antigen is unknown. A quantitative 5'-RACE method, one with molecular barcodes, was used to make TCR beta libraries. One entry per CDR3 protein, called by TCRdb with MiXCR from the 5' RACE reads. The sample gives 250,000 to 350,000 distinct CDR3 sequences, roughly 20% of which show up once; roughly 7.4% is in the top ten. The sample comes from a study of CD8 T cells in ankylosing spondylitis. Study observations and caveats: A TCR beta motif made of under 10 highly homologous variants seemed typical of ankylosing spondylitis blood. The disease-linked clones had a CD8+ phenotype and low blood frequencies. Earlier reports found some motif variants in synovial fluid and blood in reactive arthritis.

The germline V and J ends were trimmed by 5 bases and 5 bases, with 9 bases remaining between them. The CDR3 contains 12 residues. Germline loops: CDR1 MNHEY, CDR2 SVGAGI. Sequenced input: blood, either unsorted or a sorted T cell fraction (not recorded which). This clonotype was obtained from a male donor with ankylosing spondylitis or in good health (not recorded which). J is TRBJ2-5 and V is TRBV6-5; D possibly corresponds to TRBD1 (5 bases). This CDR3 reads CASSRGGETQYF. DNA for the CDR3: TGTGCCAGCAGTAGGGGTGGGGAGACCCAGTACTTC.